The T cell receptor (beta chain) described here comes from a study of T cell repertoires in ileal Crohn's disease. About the research overall: Biopsies of the neoterminal ileum at postoperative colonoscopy form M6 samples.

Time point defined: neoterminal ileum biopsy at postoperative endoscopy, about 6 months after surgery. Remarks on this clone: The antigen is undetermined.

The CDR3 is 13 amino acids. The J segment lost 3 bases and the V segment lost 5 bases, leaving 4 bases of the junction unmatched. From germline, CDR1 is SGHRS and CDR2 YFSETQ. Findings and limits, study-wide: Mucosal expansions were suggested to be mainly CD8 T cells.

TCRB immunosequencing input was roughly 500 nanograms of biopsy DNA per sample. The data were produced by immunoSEQ multiplex PCR, yet TCRdb's version contains in-frame clones alone and is incomplete. The sample contains roughly 3,600 clones, over 70% of which appear only once. Sequenced sample: ileal tissue. The clonotype was recovered from an adult with Crohn's disease. The rearrangement joins TRBV5-1 to TRBJ2-5; TRBD1 agrees at 7 bases. The CDR3 DNA is TGCGCCAGCAGGGCCGGGACAGAAGAGACCCAGTACTTC. It yields the protein CASRAGTEETQYF.